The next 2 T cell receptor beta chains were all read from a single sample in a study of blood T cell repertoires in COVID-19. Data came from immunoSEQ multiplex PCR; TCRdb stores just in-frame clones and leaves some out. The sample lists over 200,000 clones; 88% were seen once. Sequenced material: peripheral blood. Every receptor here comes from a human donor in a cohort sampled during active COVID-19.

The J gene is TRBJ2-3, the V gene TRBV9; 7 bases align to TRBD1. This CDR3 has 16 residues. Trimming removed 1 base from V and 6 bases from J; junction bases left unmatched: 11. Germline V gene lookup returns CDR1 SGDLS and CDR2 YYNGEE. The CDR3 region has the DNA TGTGCCAGCAGCGTACAACTGACAGGGCACAAGGATACGCAGTATTTT. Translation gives CASSVQLTGHKDTQYF.

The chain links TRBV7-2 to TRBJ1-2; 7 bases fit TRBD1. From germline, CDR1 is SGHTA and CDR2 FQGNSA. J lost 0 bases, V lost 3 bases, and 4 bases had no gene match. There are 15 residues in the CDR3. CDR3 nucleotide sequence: TGTGCCAGCAGCTTGGGGACAGCTCCTAACTATGGCTACACCTTC. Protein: CASSLGTAPNYGYTF.